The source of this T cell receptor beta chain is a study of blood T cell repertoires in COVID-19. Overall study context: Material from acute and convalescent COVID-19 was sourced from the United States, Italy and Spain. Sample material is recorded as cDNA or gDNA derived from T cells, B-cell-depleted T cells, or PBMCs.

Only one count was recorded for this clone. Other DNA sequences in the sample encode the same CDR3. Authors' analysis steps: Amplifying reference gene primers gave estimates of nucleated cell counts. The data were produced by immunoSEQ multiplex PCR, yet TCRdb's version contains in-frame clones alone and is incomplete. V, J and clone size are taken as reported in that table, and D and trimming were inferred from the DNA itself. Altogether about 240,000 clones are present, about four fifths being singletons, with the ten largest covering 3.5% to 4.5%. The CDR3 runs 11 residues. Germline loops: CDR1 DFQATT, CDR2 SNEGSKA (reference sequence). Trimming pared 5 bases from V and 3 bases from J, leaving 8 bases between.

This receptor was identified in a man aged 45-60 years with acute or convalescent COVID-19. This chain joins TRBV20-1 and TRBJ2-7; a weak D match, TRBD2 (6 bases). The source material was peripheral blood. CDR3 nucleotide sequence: TGCAGTGCTCGGGGAGGCTACGAGCAGTACTTC. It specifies CSARGGYEQYF.